The rows below give T cell receptor beta chains drawn from one sample of a study of human T cells and chemical hapten exposure. TCRdb itself ran the RACE reads through MiXCR, one entry per CDR3 protein. The sample carries under 450,000 distinct CDR3 sequences, under 6.5% recorded once. This material consisted of whole blood, taken in connection with sensitization to the hapten diphenylcyclopropenone (DPC). The receptors stem from a woman aged 18 to 35 with alopecia areata. Some clones in this sample may be carry-over from other donors' samples. Both conserved end residues are part of each CDR3. Each record gives: V gene, D gene, J gene, clone size, CDR3 protein, CDR3 DNA. D genes are given only for firm matches. Clone size is shown for a subset of rows, as once, few, many or a class of expanded clone.

>TRBV5-4|.|TRBJ1-1|few
CASSLYQGLNTEAFF
TGTGCCAGCAGCTTGTATCAGGGGCTGAACACTGAAGCTTTCTTT
>TRBV12-3/TRBV12-4|.|TRBJ1-2|many
CASSSRGGYGYTF
TGTGCCAGCAGTTCGCGGGGAGGCTATGGCTACACCTTC
>TRBV6-2/TRBV6-3|.|TRBJ2-2|many
CASSPNPPGELFF
TGTGCCAGCAGCCCGAACCCACCCGGGGAGCTGTTTTTT
>TRBV28|.|TRBJ1-6|many
CASSWGLQGNSPLHF
TGTGCCAGCAGTTGGGGTCTACAGGGTAATTCACCCCTCCACTTT
>TRBV9|.|TRBJ2-5|few
CASSVDSNQETQYF
TGTGCCAGCAGCGTAGATTCAAACCAAGAGACCCAGTACTTC
>TRBV12-5|.|TRBJ1-5|.
CASGDGFQPQHF
TGTGCTAGTGGTGATGGGTTTCAGCCCCAGCATTTT
>TRBV4-1|.|TRBJ2-1|many
CASRRVGDLMQFF
TGCGCCAGCAGAAGGGTTGGAGATTTGATGCAGTTCTTC
>TRBV25-1|.|TRBJ2-5|many
CASSETSRDSETQYF
TGTGCCAGCAGTGAAACTTCCAGGGATTCTGAGACCCAGTACTTC
>TRBV12-3/TRBV12-4|TRBD1|TRBJ1-5|.
CASSLDRGYQPQHF
TGTGCCAGCAGTTTGGACAGGGGTTATCAGCCCCAGCATTTT
>TRBV3-1|TRBD2|TRBJ2-1|many
CASSQTSGITYNEQFF
TGTGCCAGCAGCCAGACTAGCGGGATCACCTACAATGAGCAGTTCTTC
>TRBV6-6|TRBD1|TRBJ1-2|many
CASSYRGQSNYGYTF
TGTGCCAGCAGTTACCGGGGACAGTCTAACTATGGCTACACCTTC
>TRBV3-1|.|TRBJ2-1|few
CASSQDLSLGQFF
TGTGCCAGCAGCCAAGACTTATCCCTGGGGCAGTTCTTC
>TRBV11-2|.|TRBJ2-2|many
CASSLGRTNTGELFF
TGTGCCAGCAGCTTAGGCAGGACGAACACCGGGGAGCTGTTTTTT
>TRBV4-2|.|TRBJ1-1|many
CASSQVAPANTEAFF
TGTGCCAGCAGCCAAGTGGCGCCTGCGAACACTGAAGCTTTCTTT
>TRBV7-2|TRBD2|TRBJ2-1|many
CASSLNLVAGQAYNEQFF
TGTGCCAGCAGCCTAAACCTGGTAGCGGGGCAGGCCTACAATGAGCAGTTCTTC
>TRBV29-1|.|TRBJ1-5|many
CSVSGANSNQPQHF
TGCAGCGTTTCTGGGGCTAATAGCAATCAGCCCCAGCATTTT
>TRBV11-2|.|TRBJ2-5|.
CASSLVSGRGETQYF
TGTGCCAGCAGCTTAGTATCAGGGCGGGGAGAGACCCAGTACTTC
>TRBV12-3/TRBV12-4|.|TRBJ1-1|few
CATLPPGKASTEAFF
TGTGCCACCCTTCCTCCAGGGAAGGCGAGCACTGAAGCTTTCTTT
>TRBV4-3|.|TRBJ1-5|many
CASSQERGNQPQHF
TGCGCCAGCAGCCAAGAAAGGGGGAATCAGCCCCAGCATTTT
>TRBV3-1|.|TRBJ2-5|few
CASSPSSGGETQYF
TGTGCCAGCAGCCCGTCGTCCGGAGGAGAGACCCAGTACTTC